Listed here are 21 T cell receptor beta chains from one sample, sequenced in a study of T cells in Graves' hyperthyroidism and ophthalmopathy. Researchers amplified the TCR beta CDR3 regions from RNA transcripts. The HTBI primer set drove a first-round RT-PCR of the TCR CDR3. TCRdb fed the multiplex PCR reads into MiXCR, producing one record per CDR3 protein. This table has about 640,000 distinct CDR3 sequences, roughly 20% appearing once. The specimen was blood. These receptors were taken from a man younger than 45 with Graves' ophthalmopathy.

This clonotype was recorded a few times. This chain uses TRBV7-9 with TRBJ2-2; D unresolved. V lost 4 bases and J lost 1, with 13 bases in between. Germline V gene lookup returns CDR1 SEHNR and CDR2 FQNEAQ (reference sequence). The CDR3 covers 16 residues. The CDR3 nucleotides read TGTGCCAGCAGCTCCCCCCGAGACGTGAACACCGGGGAGCTGTTTTTT. Translation gives CASSSPRDVNTGELFF.

This clonotype was counted between two and nine times. This chain uses TRBV5-1 with TRBJ2-1; TRBD2 matches 7 bases. The trim removed 4 bases at V and 2 bases at J, leaving 9 bases unmatched. Germline V lookup: CDR1 SGHRS, CDR2 YFSETQ. The CDR3 spans 16 residues. The CDR3 nucleotides read TGCGCCAGCAGCGGGGGGGGGGGGACCCCCTACAATGAGCAGTTCTTC. Residues: CASSGGGGTPYNEQFF.

This clonotype has just a few counts. This chain links TRBV6-1 with TRBJ1-5, with a possible D match to TRBD1 (5 bases). This CDR3 is built from 15 residues. Trimming removed 1 base from V and 0 bases from J, with 7 bases in between. The V gene's germline CDR1 is MNHNS and CDR2 SASEGT. As DNA, the CDR3 is TGTGCCAGCAGTGAAGGACAGTTTAGCAATCAGCCCCAGCATTTT. Its translation: CASSEGQFSNQPQHF.

This clonotype has just a few counts. The CDR3 DNA reads TGTGCCAGCAGTGGGAGGGCCCAAGAGACCCAGTACTTC. It encodes CASSGRAQETQYF. V gene TRBV7-9 combines with J gene TRBJ2-5, with TRBD2 matching over 7 bases. The CDR3 has 13 residues. Germline V gene sequence: CDR1 SEHNR, CDR2 FQNEAQ (reference sequence). The ends lost 6 bases at V and 1 base at J; junction bases unmatched: 2.

This clonotype was observed a handful of times. CDR3 sequence (DNA): TGTGCCAGCAGCCGCGGTCATAACGGGATCTACAATGAGCAGTTCTTC. Its translation: CASSRGHNGIYNEQFF. V usage is TRBV7-2 and J usage is TRBJ2-1; D may be TRBD2 (5 bases). The V end was cut by 5 bases, the J end by 3 bases, with 17 bases between. CDR1 is SGHTA, CDR2 FQGNSA, per germline. There are 16 residues in the CDR3.

The gene calls are TRBV2 and TRBJ2-7; 13 bases align to TRBD2. Per germline, CDR1 SNHLY and CDR2 FYNNEI. V was clipped by 6 bases and J by 2 bases; unmatched bases: 7. The CDR3 runs to 16 residues. The CDR3 loop is CASSQEGLAGTYEQYF. The DNA for the CDR3 is TGTGCCAGCAGCCAAGAGGGACTAGCGGGAACCTACGAGCAGTACTTC.

This clonotype was recorded many times. The V call is TRBV9, the J call TRBJ2-3; D is unclear. The CDR3 is 15 residues long. Trimming shortened V by 0 bases and J by 2 bases, and 10 bases separated the two germline ends. Germline-derived CDR1 and CDR2 are SGDLS and YYNGEE. The CDR3 nucleotides are TGTGCCAGCAGCGTAGATGGCGACACCACAGATACGCAGTATTTT. Amino acids: CASSVDGDTTDTQYF.

This clonotype was recorded a few times. The chain carries TRBV28 and TRBJ2-1, with a tentative D call TRBD1 (6 bases). The CDR3 loop spans 14 amino acids. The V gene's germline CDR1 is MDHEN and CDR2 SYDVKM. Trimming cost V 3 bases and J 6 bases, with 12 bases left between them. The CDR3 is CASSFRGPSNEQFF. The CDR3 DNA reads TGTGCCAGCAGTTTCAGGGGCCCTTCCAATGAGCAGTTCTTC.

This clonotype has more than one count but fewer than ten. The genes are TRBV5-8 and TRBJ1-2, with D tentatively TRBD1 (5 bases). The length of the CDR3 is 16 residues. Germline values: CDR1 SGHTS, CDR2 YDEGEE. V shed 4 bases and J shed 5 bases, with 21 bases lying between them. In DNA form, the CDR3 reads TGTGCCAGCAGCATTACAACCGGGGCCTTCGATTATGGCTACACCTTC. Translated, it gives CASSITTGAFDYGYTF.

This clonotype showed up just a few times. This chain uses TRBV7-9 with TRBJ2-2, with D possibly TRBD2 on 6 matching bases. In germline, CDR1 is SEHNR, CDR2 FQNEAQ (reference sequence). The CDR3 is 16 amino acids. V lost 3 bases to trimming and J lost 2 bases, with 13 bases between them. The CDR3 DNA sequence: TGTGCCAGCAGCTTGTACGGAGGGCATAACACCGGGGAGCTGTTTTTT. It specifies CASSLYGGHNTGELFF.

This clonotype was observed many times. The chain links TRBV11-3 to TRBJ2-1, with unresolved D. CDR3 size: 14 residues. CDR1 and CDR2 from the germline V gene are SGHNT and YENEEA. V was trimmed by 2 bases and J by 5 bases, leaving 10 bases between them. The DNA for the CDR3 is TGTGCCAGCAGCTTATGGGGAACAAACAATGAGCAGTTCTTC. Its protein is CASSLWGTNNEQFF.

This clonotype was observed a handful of times. The chain joins TRBV6-2 or TRBV6-3 to TRBJ2-3; possibly TRBD1 or TRBD2 for D (6 bases each). Germline lookup yields CDR1 MNHEY and CDR2 SVGEGT. The V gene lost 6 bases and the J gene lost 4 bases, with 20 bases spanning the gap. The CDR3 spans 16 residues. The CDR3 DNA sequence: TGTGCCAGCAGCCAGAGTCCGGGGGCAGGGTCAGATACGCAGTATTTT. It encodes CASSQSPGAGSDTQYF.

This clonotype was observed a handful of times. V gene TRBV24-1 combines with J gene TRBJ2-1, with TRBD2 matching over 7 bases. Germline V gene sequence: CDR1 KGHDR, CDR2 SFDVKD. V dropped 5 bases and J dropped 4; count of bases not matched to a gene: 4. The CDR3 runs to 14 residues. The CDR3 DNA is TGTGCCACCAGTGCGGCTAGCGGTTACAATGAGCAGTTCTTC. It specifies CATSAASGYNEQFF.

In its sample, this clonotype was seen a few times. The chain couples TRBV6-5 to TRBJ1-1, with a possible D match to TRBD1 (5 bases). V lost 2 bases and J 7 bases, leaving 8 bases between the germline ends. Germline-derived CDR1 and CDR2 are MNHEY and SVGAGI. The CDR3 sequence is 12 residues long. CDR3 sequence: CASSYTTGEAFF. DNA for the CDR3: TGTGCCAGCAGTTACACAACAGGTGAAGCTTTCTTT.

This clonotype was found many times. CDR3 DNA: TGTGCCAGCAGCAATGGACTACCAAGCTCCTACGAGCAGTACTTC. As protein: CASSNGLPSSYEQYF. The V and J genes are TRBV28 and TRBJ2-7; D is possibly TRBD2 (6 bases). Germline CDR1 reads MDHEN; CDR2 reads SYDVKM. V gave up 6 bases and J gave up 0 bases, with 15 bases separating them. This CDR3 comprises 15 residues.

This clonotype was seen repeatedly, ten times or more. V and J are TRBV5-1 and TRBJ1-4; TRBD1 agrees at 8 bases. There are 16 residues in the CDR3. Germline V CDR1 and CDR2: SGHRS, YFSETQ. V dropped 4 bases and J dropped 8; count of bases not matched to a gene: 13. As DNA, the CDR3 is TGCGCCAGCAGCCCGGTTCAATCTGCAGGGGGCGAAAAACTGTTTTTT. The encoded protein is CASSPVQSAGGEKLFF.

The chain uses TRBV19 and TRBJ2-2; D assignment may be TRBD1 or TRBD2 (5 bases each). Germline V lookup: CDR1 LNHDA, CDR2 SQIVND (reference sequence). CDR3 length: 18 residues. V lost 4 bases and J 1 base, leaving 19 bases between the germline ends. The CDR3 nucleotides are TGTGCCAGTAGTAGGGACGTGGCCGGGACGGTGAACACCGGGGAGCTGTTTTTT. Its protein is CASSRDVAGTVNTGELFF.

The CDR3 reads CASSLGTGIHNEQFF. In nucleotides, the CDR3 is TGTGCCAGCAGCTTAGGGACAGGGATACACAATGAGCAGTTCTTC. The chain recombines TRBV5-8 with TRBJ2-1; 9 bases agree with TRBD1. The CDR3 totals 15 residues. Looked up from germline, CDR1 is SGHTS and CDR2 is YDEGEE. The junction had 5 bases not matched to a gene; V was cut back by 2 bases and J by 5 bases. The whole variable domain, filled in from reference TRBV5-8 and TRBJ2-1, reads EAGVTQSPTHLIKTRGQQATLRCSPISGHTSVYWYQQALGLGLQFLLWYDEGEERNRGNFPPRFSGRQFPNYSSELNVNALELEDSALYLCASSLGTGIHNEQFFGPGTRLTVL.

Turning to this clonotype: A junction boundary mismatches the germline segment, possibly from a read error. The genes are TRBV4-1 and TRBJ2-1; 8 bases fit TRBD2. CDR3 length equals 11 residues. The V gene's germline CDR1 is MGHRA and CDR2 YSYEKL. The CDR3: CASGAGEEQLF. CDR3 DNA sequence: TGCGCCAGCGGAGCGGGAGAAGAGCAGCTCTTC.

This clonotype was detected many times. The chain carries TRBV7-2 and TRBJ1-5; 8 bases align to TRBD1. V dropped 1 base and J dropped 9; count of bases not matched to a gene: 14. Germline V gives CDR1 SGHTA, CDR2 FQGNSA. This CDR3 spans 17 amino acids. The CDR3 DNA follows: TGTGCCAGCAGCTTAGATGGCGGCAGGGGGCTCCTCGTGCCCCAGCATTTT. Translated, it gives CASSLDGGRGLLVPQHF.

This clonotype has at least ten counts. The chain is built from TRBV12-3 or TRBV12-4 and TRBJ2-7; maybe TRBD2 (5 bases). The CDR3 runs to 17 residues. The V end was cut by 2 bases, the J end by 7 bases, with 24 bases between. The CDR3 coding sequence is TGTGCCAGCAGTTTATACCAGCCTGGACTGTCATCTGGTGAGCAGTACTTC. Residues: CASSLYQPGLSSGEQYF.